The 10 T cell receptor beta chains in this list originate from one sample, sequenced in a study of shared clonotypes between healthy human individuals. The data were produced by immunoSEQ multiplex PCR, yet TCRdb's version contains in-frame clones alone and is incomplete. The repertoire holds about 680,000 clones, with roughly nine tenths as singletons. Naive CD8 cells, CD45RO-negative and positively selected for CCR7, excluded terminally differentiated effector memory CD45RA+ cells. The sequenced material came from naive CD8+ T cells sorted from blood. The receptor set was obtained from a man aged 25-40 years in good health.

J is TRBJ2-7 and V is TRBV30, with D unclear. Germline CDR1 GTSNPN, CDR2 SVGIG (reference sequence). With 2 bases removed from V and 1 base from J, the gap between germline ends came to 9 bases. The CDR3 has 13 amino acids. CDR3 in DNA: TGTGCCTGGAGTCTCTTAGGTTCCTACGAGCAGTACTTC. The encoded protein is CAWSLLGSYEQYF.

The chain carries TRBV5-1 and TRBJ2-1, with TRBD2 matching 14 bases. Germline V gives CDR1 SGHRS, CDR2 YFSETQ. This CDR3 is built from 16 residues. V lost 1 base, J lost 10 bases, and 7 bases stayed unmatched. The DNA of the CDR3 is TGCGCCAGCAGCTTGCTTGGGACTAGCGGGAGCGGCGAGCAGTTCTTC. This codes for CASSLLGTSGSGEQFF.

In regard to this clone: The same CDR3 arises from other DNA sequences in this sample as well. The chain combines TRBV7-9 with TRBJ2-7; D gene ambiguous. Germline V gives CDR1 SEHNR, CDR2 FQNEAQ (reference sequence). CDR3 size: 12 residues. Trimming left V 0 bases short and J 6 bases short, with 6 bases between. Written as DNA, the CDR3 is TGTGCCAGCAGCTTAGCTAGATCCGAGCAGTACTTC. This codes for CASSLARSEQYF.

This chain uses TRBV14 with TRBJ2-7; TRBD2 matches at 11 bases. This CDR3 comprises 15 residues. V lost 4 bases to trimming and J lost 3 bases; unmatched junction nucleotides: 5. Per the germline V gene, CDR1 is SGHDN and CDR2 is FVKESK. This chain's CDR3 is CASSRGLAEFYEQYF. CDR3 in DNA: TGTGCCAGCAGCCGGGGACTAGCGGAGTTCTACGAGCAGTACTTC.

The V and J genes are TRBV20-1 and TRBJ2-7, with D unclear. Trimming left V 4 bases short and J 4 bases short, with 8 bases between. The V gene's germline CDR1 is DFQATT and CDR2 SNEGSKA (reference sequence). The CDR3 spans 11 residues. CDR3 region: CSATSSYEQYF. In DNA, the CDR3 is TGCAGTGCTACCTCTAGTTACGAGCAGTACTTC.

The chain uses TRBV6-1 and TRBJ2-7; no definite D call. Germline assignment: CDR1 MNHNS and CDR2 SASEGT. The CDR3 has 11 amino acids. The ends were cut back, 4 bases at V and 7 bases at J, with 8 bases in the middle. The chain's CDR3 is CASSAVLEQYF. The CDR3 DNA reads TGTGCCAGCAGTGCAGTCTTGGAGCAGTACTTC.

The chain recombines TRBV5-1 with TRBJ2-7; D remains unclear. Trimming pared 5 bases from V and 3 bases from J, leaving 6 bases between. In germline, CDR1 is SGHRS, CDR2 YFSETQ. The CDR3 covers 11 residues. The CDR3 region has the DNA TGCGCCAGCAGAAAGGACTACGAGCAGTACTTC. As protein: CASRKDYEQYF.

The rearrangement uses TRBV27 and TRBJ2-7; tentatively, D is TRBD1 (5 bases). This CDR3 has 15 amino acids. V dropped 3 bases and J dropped 2 bases, with 14 bases sitting between them. CDR1 is MNHEY and CDR2 is SMNVEV in the germline V gene (reference sequence). CDR3 DNA sequence: TGTGCCAGCAGTTTCCGGCCGACAGAGGCCTACGAGCAGTACTTC. Translated, it gives CASSFRPTEAYEQYF.

In regard to this clone: This specimen includes other DNA sequences encoding the same CDR3. The chain joins TRBV19 to TRBJ2-7, with TRBD1 matching over 8 bases. V shed 3 bases and J 4 bases; nucleotides not matched to a gene: 5. The germline V gene has CDR1 LNHDA and CDR2 SQIVND (reference sequence). The CDR3 totals 14 residues. CDR3: CASSIGTGGYEQYF. CDR3 bases: TGTGCCAGTAGTATCGGGACAGGCGGTTACGAGCAGTACTTC.

Points on this clone: This same CDR3 is encoded by further DNA sequences in the sample. V usage is TRBV5-6 and J usage is TRBJ2-7, with TRBD1 identical over 10 bases. With V trimmed by 0 bases and J by 4 bases, 1 base remained unmatched. CDR1 and CDR2 (germline): SGHDT, YYEEEE. CDR3 length equals 14 residues. DNA of the CDR3: TGTGCCAGCAGCTTGGGGACAGGGGGGTACGAGCAGTACTTC. Amino acids: CASSLGTGGYEQYF. Supplemented by reference TRBV5-6 and TRBJ2-7, the full variable domain reads DAGVTQSPTHLIKTRGQQVTLRCSPKSGHDTVSWYQQALGQGPQFIFQYYEEEERQRGNFPDRFSGHQFPNYSSELNVNALLLGDSALYLCASSLGTGGYEQYFGPGTRLTVT.